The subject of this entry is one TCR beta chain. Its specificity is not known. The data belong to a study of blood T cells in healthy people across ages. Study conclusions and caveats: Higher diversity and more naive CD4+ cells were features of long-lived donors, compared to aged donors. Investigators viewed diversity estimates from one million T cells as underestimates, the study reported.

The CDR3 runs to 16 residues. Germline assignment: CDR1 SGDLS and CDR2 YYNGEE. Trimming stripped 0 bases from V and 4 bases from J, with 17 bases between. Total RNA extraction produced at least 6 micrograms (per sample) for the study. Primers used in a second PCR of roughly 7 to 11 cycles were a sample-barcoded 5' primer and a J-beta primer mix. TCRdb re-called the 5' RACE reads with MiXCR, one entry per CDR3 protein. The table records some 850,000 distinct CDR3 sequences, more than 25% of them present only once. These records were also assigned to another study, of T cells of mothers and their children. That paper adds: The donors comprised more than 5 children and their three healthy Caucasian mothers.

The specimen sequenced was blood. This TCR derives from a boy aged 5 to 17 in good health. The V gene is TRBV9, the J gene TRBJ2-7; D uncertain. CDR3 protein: CASSVGAGYESYEQYF. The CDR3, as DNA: TGTGCCAGCAGCGTAGGGGCAGGCTATGAGTCTTACGAGCAGTACTTC. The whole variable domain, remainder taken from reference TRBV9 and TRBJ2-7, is DSGVTQTPKHLITATGQRVTLRCSPRSGDLSVYWYQQSLDQGLQFLIQYYNGEERAKGNILERFSAQQFPDLHSELNLSSLELGDSALYFCASSVGAGYESYEQYFGPGTRLTVT.